The T cell receptor (beta chain) under discussion was sequenced for a study of PD-1 blockade in classical Hodgkin lymphoma (dated by TCRdb to 2019 to 2021). The study in broad terms: Nivolumab dosing was 3 mg/kg intravenously every 2 weeks, continuing until either disease progression or unacceptable toxicity. The study used CyTOF and TCR beta sequencing to define a peripheral blood immune signature of response to PD-1 blockade in classical Hodgkin lymphoma. The paper's findings and limits, for the study overall: The study covered only a single clinical trial cohort, and the causes of the repertoire differences, possibly disease activity or prior therapy, were still not defined. A significant rise by C4D1 was seen in CD4+ but not CD8+ TCR diversity (p=0.0027 vs p=0.16), with the rise being most apparent in complete responders (p=0.02). Patients starting nivolumab less than 1 year after ASCT had lower diversity and were excluded from later analyses to avoid confounding by immune reconstitution. Newly diagnosed patients were reported to have lower baseline TCR diversity than healthy donors, and relapsed/refractory patients were reported to have lower baseline TCR diversity still. Among trial patients, those achieving complete response had baseline diversity similar to that of newly diagnosed patients, while diversity was significantly lower in partial responders and progressors.

The Qiagen DNeasy kit was used to extract genomic DNA from unsorted PBMCs and from the negatively selected CD4+ and CD8+ fractions. TCR beta CDR3 regions were subjected to amplification by immunoSEQ multiplex PCR with primers that anneal to V and J segments. Amplification bias was minimized using a synthetic immune receptor repertoire, and residual bias was removed computationally after sequencing. Concerning the study's data processing: Custom Python scripts were used to quantify repertoire diversity as the Shannon entropy index. Unsorted, CD4+ and CD8+ repertoires were analyzed separately, except for combined analyses in which CD4+ and CD8+ sequences were merged in silico. Clonal expansion was defined as at least a 2-fold frequency increase after treatment relative to C1D1, with a pseudocount of 0.5 for undetected baseline clones. Clones with 0 or 1 copy at C1D1 were defined as singleton clones, while clones with 2 or more copies were defined as non-singleton clones. Clones expanded in unsorted samples were labelled as CD4+, CD8+ or unknown by matching protein sequences in sorted samples from the same patient. Wilcoxon tests on paired samples were used to test diversity changes from C1D1 to C4D1. In TCRdb, the immuneACCESS table is reduced to in-frame sequences with V and J assigned. These tables do not hold every clone; where another copy was compared, an unresolved V gene accounts for under half, and the others remain unexplained. The V and J calls and the clone size are those of that table, but D and trimming were determined from the DNA. The sample table contains around 8,000 clones; only one count was recorded for around 84% of them. The top ten clonotypes cover around 20% of the sample.

At the junction V is shortened by 6 bases and J by 6 bases; bases outside the gene matches: 10. The germline V gene specifies SNHLY as CDR1 and FYNNEI as CDR2. Taken from cysteine to phenylalanine, the CDR3 has 14 residues. Solely the CDR3 DNA is kept, with 42 bases framed from the first base. The time point label here, explained by the study, means: cycle 1 day 1 (C1D1), immediately before nivolumab initiation. Every trial patient had relapsed after autologous stem cell transplantation, and cohorts A, B and C differed in prior brentuximab vedotin exposure. Magnetic negative selection with a Miltenyi CD8+ T cell isolation kit was used to purify CD8+ T cells from thawed PBMCs. The trial cohort included 50 to 60 patients with relapsed/refractory classical Hodgkin lymphoma, and each patient had a best overall response of complete response, partial response or progressive disease. In the multi-cohort phase II CheckMate 205 trial, trial patients received single-agent nivolumab. An independent review committee assessed best overall response using the 2007 International Working Group response criteria. PBMCs from the trial were collected at three points: immediately before nivolumab initiation (C1D1), and during therapy at cycle 2 day 1 and cycle 4 day 1. Peripheral blood was collected in 8 mL Vacutainer Cell Preparation Tubes, from which PBMCs were isolated by centrifugation and then cryopreserved. Purified CD4+ and CD8+ fractions were generated only in cases for which an additional PBMC sample was available. On LS columns in a quadroMACS separator, the magnetically labelled cells were depleted, and the flow-through was collected as the purified fraction.

About this clone: Its antigen has not been determined. The input lacks base qualities; no much larger clone sits a single base away.

Recombination joined TRBV2 with TRBJ1-1, with 7 junctional bases fitting TRBD1. This TCR derives from a human donor with classical Hodgkin lymphoma. Sequencing used CD8+ T cells from blood, obtained at baseline. The CDR3 in this case is CASRQGQQDAEAFF. Read as DNA, the sequence is TGTGCCAGCAGACAGGGACAGCAAGATGCTGAAGCTTTCTTT.